The clone carrying this T cell receptor (beta chain) was seen only once. Its antigen is currently unknown. These data belong to a study of CD8+CD57+ T cells in acquired aplastic anemia. For the study at large: On average, sorted CD4+ and CD8+ cells gave approximately 3.5 ug of DNA. Broader study findings: Between patients and controls, CD8+ Simpson's diversity did not vary significantly. Overlapping CD8+ CDR3 repertoires of patients and controls contained approximately 28 shared sequences.

Genomic DNA provided the template from which TCR beta VDJ and CDR3 profiles were obtained. TCRdb re-derived calls from the reads in MiXCR, one entry per CDR3 protein. The sample records approximately 270,000 distinct CDR3 sequences, approximately 56% being singletons. Sequences were obtained from sorted CD4+, CD8+, or CD8+CD57+ T cells (not recorded which) from PBMCs. The receptor's source is a human donor with severe aplastic anemia or a healthy control (not recorded which).

CDR3 loop: CASSLGTGSRSGEQFF. The CDR3 coding sequence is TGTGCCAGCAGCTTGGGGACCGGATCTAGATCGGGTGAGCAGTTCTTC. The chain combines TRBV7-8 with TRBJ2-1; possibly TRBD1 or TRBD2 for D (5 bases each). Germline V gives CDR1 SGHVS, CDR2 FQNEAQ. This CDR3 is 16 amino acids long. Trimming took 3 bases from V and 9 from J, leaving 21 bases between them.